What follows are 8 T cell receptor beta chains derived from one specimen sequenced in a study of blood T cell repertoires in COVID-19. The table came from immunoSEQ multiplex PCR; TCRdb's copy has only in-frame clones and leaves some out. The table lists roughly 370,000 clones, around nine tenths of them singletons. Material: PBMCs or T cells enriched from blood (not recorded which). These receptors all stem from a woman in her fifties or sixties who had recovered from COVID-19.

The V and J genes are TRBV7-9 and TRBJ2-5; 7 positions agree with TRBD1. The germline CDR1 and CDR2 sequences are SEHNR and FQNEAQ (reference sequence). There are 17 residues in the CDR3. V shed 5 bases, J shed 0 bases, and the junction held 12 bases outside the gene matches. The CDR3 DNA reads as TGTGCCAGCAGCCTATCATCGGGACAGCTTAACCAAGAGACCCAGTACTTC. This codes for CASSLSSGQLNQETQYF.

The chain couples TRBV2 to TRBJ2-1; TRBD2 might be the D (5 bases). CDR3 size: 16 residues. The V end lost 5 bases, the J end lost 0 bases, and 14 bases lay between the germline ends. Germline V gene data show CDR1 as SNHLY and CDR2 as FYNNEI. In nucleotides, the CDR3 is TGTGCCAGCAGTAAAGGAGGACTCAGCTCCTACAATGAGCAGTTCTTC. Its protein product is CASSKGGLSSYNEQFF.

V usage is TRBV6-1 and J usage is TRBJ1-3, with D unclear. With 3 bases removed from V and 0 bases from J, the gap between germline ends came to 15 bases. Germline values: CDR1 MNHNS, CDR2 SASEGT. The CDR3 totals 17 residues. The CDR3 bases are TGTGCCAGCAGTGAGAGTCCTAGCCCCCTCTCTGGAAACACCATATATTTT. Protein: CASSESPSPLSGNTIYF.

The chain combines TRBV19 with TRBJ1-4; a weak D match, TRBD1 (6 bases). The germline gives CDR1 LNHDA, CDR2 SQIVND (reference sequence). This CDR3 spans 13 amino acids. The V gene lost 2 bases and the J gene lost 5 bases, with 6 bases spanning the gap. The DNA of the CDR3 is TGTGCCAGTAGTATACAGGGGAATGAAAAACTGTTTTTT. Translation gives CASSIQGNEKLFF. Full variable domain (outside the CDR3, taken from reference TRBV19 and TRBJ1-4): DGGITQSPKYLFRKEGQNVTLSCEQNLNHDAMYWYRQDPGQGLRLIYYSQIVNDFQKGDIAEGYSVSREKKESFPLTVTSAQKNPTAFYLCASSIQGNEKLFFGSGTQLSVL.

Regarding this clone: The same CDR3 arises from other DNA sequences in this sample as well. The CDR3 DNA sequence: TGTGCCTGGAGTGTGGGAGCATTCAATCAGCCCCAGCATTTT. Protein product: CAWSVGAFNQPQHF. V gene TRBV30 combines with J gene TRBJ1-5; D is unresolved. CDR1 is GTSNPN and CDR2 is SVGIG in the germline V gene (reference sequence). V was pared by 0 bases and J by 3 bases, with 9 bases between. The CDR3 spans 14 residues.

The V gene is TRBV6-5, the J gene TRBJ1-6; 10 bases line up with TRBD1. V trimming: 5 bases; J trimming: 9 bases; junction bases outside the gene matches: 7. Germline lookup yields CDR1 MNHEY and CDR2 SVGAGI. The CDR3 is 15 residues long. The CDR3 coding sequence is TGTGCCAGCAGTCAGGGACAGGGGAGAGTTTCACCCCTCCACTTT. This translates into CASSQGQGRVSPLHF.

CDR3 nucleotides: TGTGCCAGCAGCGCTAGCGGGGGGGCCGGTTATGAGCAGTTCTTC. It codes for CASSASGGAGYEQFF. This rearrangement joins TRBV2 to TRBJ2-1, with 12 bases that match TRBD2. The CDR3 loop spans 15 amino acids. Trimming took 6 bases from V and 8 from J; bases not matched to a gene: 8. The germline gives CDR1 SNHLY, CDR2 FYNNEI.

The gene calls are TRBV13 and TRBJ2-1; 11 bases fit TRBD2. J lost 5 bases, V lost 4 bases, and 10 bases had no gene match. The V gene's germline CDR1 is PRHDT and CDR2 FYEKMQ (reference sequence). This CDR3 comprises 17 residues. The chain's CDR3 is CASSSAYLAGGDNEQFF. CDR3 in DNA: TGTGCCAGCAGCTCCGCCTACCTAGCGGGGGGTGACAATGAGCAGTTCTTC.